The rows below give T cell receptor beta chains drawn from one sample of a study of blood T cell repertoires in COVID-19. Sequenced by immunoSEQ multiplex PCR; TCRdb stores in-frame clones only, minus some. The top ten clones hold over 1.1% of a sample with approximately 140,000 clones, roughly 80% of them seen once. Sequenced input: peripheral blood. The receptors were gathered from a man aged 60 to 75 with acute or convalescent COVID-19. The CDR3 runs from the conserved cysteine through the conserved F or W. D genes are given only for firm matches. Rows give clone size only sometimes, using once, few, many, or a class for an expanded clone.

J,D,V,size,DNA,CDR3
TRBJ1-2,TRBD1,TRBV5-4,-,TGTGCCAGCAGCTTTCGCGACAGGGAGATCAACGGCTACACCTTC,CASSFRDREINGYTF
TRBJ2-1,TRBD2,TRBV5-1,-,TGCGCCAGCAGTCGGACTAGCGGGAGCTCCTACAATGAGCAGTTCTTC,CASSRTSGSSYNEQFF
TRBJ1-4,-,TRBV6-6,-,TGTGCCAGCCGCGACGGTGGGAGAACTAATGAAAAACTGTTTTTT,CASRDGGRTNEKLFF
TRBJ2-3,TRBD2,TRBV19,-,TGTGCCAGTAGTATAGCCAGGGCTAGCGGGGGGGCCGGCACAGATACGCAGTATTTT,CASSIARASGGAGTDTQYF
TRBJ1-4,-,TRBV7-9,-,TGTGCCAGCAGCCCCGGTCCTATGCCTTCTAATGAAAAACTGTTTTTT,CASSPGPMPSNEKLFF
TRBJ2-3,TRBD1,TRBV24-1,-,TGTGCCACCAGTGATGCGGACAGGGTTAGCACAGATACGCAGTATTTT,CATSDADRVSTDTQYF
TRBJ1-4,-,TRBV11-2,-,TGTGCCAGCAGCTTAGTTACGGGGGGAGAAGAAAAACTGTTTTTT,CASSLVTGGEEKLFF
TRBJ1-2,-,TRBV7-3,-,TGTGCCAGCAGCTCGGGAGCTAACTATGGCTACACCTTC,CASSSGANYGYTF
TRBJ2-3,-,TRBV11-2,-,TGTGCCAGCAGCCGCACAGGACCAGATACGCAGTATTTT,CASSRTGPDTQYF
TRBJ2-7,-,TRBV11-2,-,TGTGCCAGCAGCTTAGGCCCAGGGACCTACGAGCAGTACTTC,CASSLGPGTYEQYF
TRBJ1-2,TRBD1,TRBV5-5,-,TGTGCCAGCAGCCCACAGGGGTCGTTCTATGGCTACACCTTC,CASSPQGSFYGYTF
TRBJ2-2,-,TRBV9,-,TGTGCCAGCAGCTCCAGGGGGGCCGGCACCGGGGAGCTGTTTTTT,CASSSRGAGTGELFF
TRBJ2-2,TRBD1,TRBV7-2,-,TGTGCCAGCAGCTTGACAGGGGCCGGGGAGCTGTTTTTT,CASSLTGAGELFF
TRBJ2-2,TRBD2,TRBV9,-,TGTGCCAGCAGCGTAGCTAGTAGCGGGGCGAACACCGGGGAGCTGTTTTTT,CASSVASSGANTGELFF
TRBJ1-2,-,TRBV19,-,TGTGCCAGTAGTATAGGGACAGTTGGAGCTAACTATGGCTACACCTTC,CASSIGTVGANYGYTF
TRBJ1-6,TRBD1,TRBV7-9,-,TGTGCCAGCAGCCCCGACTGGACAGGGAATTCACCCCTCCACTTT,CASSPDWTGNSPLHF
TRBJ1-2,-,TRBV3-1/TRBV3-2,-,TGTGCCAGCAGCCAAGCACAGGTAAACTATGGCTACACCTTC,CASSQAQVNYGYTF
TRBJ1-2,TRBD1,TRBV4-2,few,TGTGCCAGCAGCCAAGATCGCACAGGGGTTTTCAACTATGGCTACACCTTC,CASSQDRTGVFNYGYTF
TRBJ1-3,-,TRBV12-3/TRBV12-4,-,TGTGCCAGCAGTTTGAGGTCTGGAAACACCATATATTTT,CASSLRSGNTIYF
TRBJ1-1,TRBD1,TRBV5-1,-,TGCGCCAGCAGCCGACAGACAGGGGCCAACACTGAAGCTTTCTTT,CASSRQTGANTEAFF
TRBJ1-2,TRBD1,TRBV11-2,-,TGTGCCAGCAGCTCGACAGGGAACGGCTACACCTTC,CASSSTGNGYTF
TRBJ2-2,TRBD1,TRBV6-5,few,TGTGCCAGCAGTCTGACAGGGCTCACCGGGGAGCTGTTTTTT,CASSLTGLTGELFF
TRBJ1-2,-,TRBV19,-,TGTGCCAGTGATGGAGGGGTCTATGGCTACACCTTC,CASDGGVYGYTF
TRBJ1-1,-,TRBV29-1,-,TGCAGCGCGGCCGGGGGGCTTAACACTGAAGCTTTCTTT,CSAAGGLNTEAFF
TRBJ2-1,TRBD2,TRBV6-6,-,TGTGCCAGCAGTTACCCCAGCGGGGGACACAATGAGCAGTTCTTC,CASSYPSGGHNEQFF
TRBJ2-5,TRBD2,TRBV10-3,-,TGTGCCATCAGTGGCCCCGGAGGCGGGGGGGCGGAGACCCAGTACTTC,CAISGPGGGGAETQYF
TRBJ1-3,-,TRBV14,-,TGTGCCAGCCGTACCACAGGGACCTCTGGAAACACCATATATTTT,CASRTTGTSGNTIYF
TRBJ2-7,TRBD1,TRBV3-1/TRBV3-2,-,TGTGCCAGCAGCCAACAGACAGGGGACTACGAGCAGTACTTC,CASSQQTGDYEQYF
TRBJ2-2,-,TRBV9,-,TGTGCCAGCAGCGGGTACAGCCAGGGGTACCGGCCCGGGGAGCTGTTTTTT,CASSGYSQGYRPGELFF
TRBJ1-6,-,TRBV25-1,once,TGTGCCAGCAGTGAAGCCAGCGGTAATTCACCCCTCCACTTT,CASSEASGNSPLHF
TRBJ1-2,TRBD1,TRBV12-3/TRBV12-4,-,TGTGCCAGCAGTCCGACAGGGGACTATGGCTACACCTTC,CASSPTGDYGYTF
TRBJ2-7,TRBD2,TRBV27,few,TGTGCCAGCAGTACCCGCCTAGCGGGAGTGTACGAGCAGTACTTC,CASSTRLAGVYEQYF
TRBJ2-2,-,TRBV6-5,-,TGTGCCAGTATCGGCTTCCGGGACACCGGGGAGCTGTTTTTT,CASIGFRDTGELFF
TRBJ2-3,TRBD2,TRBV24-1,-,TGTGCCACCAGCATAGCGGGGGGCACAGATACGCAGTATTTT,CATSIAGGTDTQYF
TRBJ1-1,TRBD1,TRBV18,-,TGTGCCAGCGCGACCAGACAGGGGTCGGACACTGAAGCTTTCTTT,CASATRQGSDTEAFF
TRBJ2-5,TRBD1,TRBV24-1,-,TGTGCCACCAGTGACCCGACAGGGAATCAGCAAGAGACCCAGTACTTC,CATSDPTGNQQETQYF
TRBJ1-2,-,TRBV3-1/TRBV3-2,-,TGTGCCAGCAGCCAAGATCCCGGTAGTCTGGACTATGGCTACACCTTC,CASSQDPGSLDYGYTF
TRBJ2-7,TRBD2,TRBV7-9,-,TGTGCCAGCAGCCCAACTAGCGGGAGTTACGAGCAGTACTTC,CASSPTSGSYEQYF
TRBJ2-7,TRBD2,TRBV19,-,TGTGCCAGTAGTATTATACCTAGCGGGAGTCTCAGCTCCTACGAGCAGTACTTC,CASSIIPSGSLSSYEQYF
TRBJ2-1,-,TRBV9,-,TGTGCCAGCAGCACCCGACAAGGCGGGGAGCAGTTCTTC,CASSTRQGGEQFF
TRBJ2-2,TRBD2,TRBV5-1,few,TGCGCCAGCAGCCTAGCGGGAGGGCCGGCCGGGGAGCTGTTTTTT,CASSLAGGPAGELFF
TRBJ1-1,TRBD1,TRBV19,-,TGTGCCAGTAGTAATCACAGGGGAGGGAACACTGAAGCTTTCTTT,CASSNHRGGNTEAFF
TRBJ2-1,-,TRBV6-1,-,TGTGCCAGCAGTGAGATCCGGGACACCGTCGATGAGCAGTTCTTC,CASSEIRDTVDEQFF
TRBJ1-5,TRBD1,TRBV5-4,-,TGTGCCAGCAGCTTGGGAGGACAGGACCAGCCCCAGCATTTT,CASSLGGQDQPQHF
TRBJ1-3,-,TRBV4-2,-,TGTGCCAGCAGCCAAGTGGGACAAGTATCTGGAAACACCATATATTTT,CASSQVGQVSGNTIYF